The present T cell receptor beta chain was sequenced within a study of CD8+ T cells in alopecia areata. As to treatment: oral pan-JAK inhibitor, 5-10 mg twice daily. Those with alopecia areata gave lesional scalp punch biopsies and peripheral blood. RNA was isolated and reverse transcribed to cDNA, the sequencing template. Only in-frame clones appear in the TCRdb table, and some are missing; sequencing was by immunoSEQ multiplex PCR. The repertoire includes 150,000 to 200,000 clones, around three fifths of them detected once, and about 1.3% sits in the top ten. Germline V lookup: CDR1 MRHNA, CDR2 SNTAGT. V was trimmed by 2 bases and J by 4 bases, leaving 11 bases between them. The CDR3 extends over 15 amino acids.

V gene TRBV6-4 combines with J gene TRBJ2-2; possible D gene TRBD1, 5 bases. The specimen comprised CD4+ T cells sorted from blood, sampled around week 50, from a patient treated with tofacitinib. The TCR was taken from a human donor with alopecia areata. CDR3 in DNA: TGTGCCAGCAGTGACCAGGGCGAGTCCACCGGGGAGCTGTTTTTT. Amino acids: CASSDQGESTGELFF.